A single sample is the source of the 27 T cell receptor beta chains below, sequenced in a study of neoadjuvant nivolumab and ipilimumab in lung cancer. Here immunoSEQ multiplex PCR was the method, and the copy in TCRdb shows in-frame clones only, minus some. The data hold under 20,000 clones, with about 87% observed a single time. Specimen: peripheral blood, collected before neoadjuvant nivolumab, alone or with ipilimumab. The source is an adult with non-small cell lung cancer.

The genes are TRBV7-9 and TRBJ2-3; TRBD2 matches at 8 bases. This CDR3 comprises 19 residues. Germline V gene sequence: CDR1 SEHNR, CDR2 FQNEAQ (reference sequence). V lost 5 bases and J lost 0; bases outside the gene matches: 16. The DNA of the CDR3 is TGTGCCAGCAGCCCCACCGGGACTAGGGTTGAACTGAGCACAGATACGCAGTATTTT. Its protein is CASSPTGTRVELSTDTQYF.

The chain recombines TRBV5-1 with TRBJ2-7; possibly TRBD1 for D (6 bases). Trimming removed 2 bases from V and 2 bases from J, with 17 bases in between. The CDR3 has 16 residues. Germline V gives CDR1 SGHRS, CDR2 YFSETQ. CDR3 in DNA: TGCGCCAGCAGCTTTCTACCAGGGGAGCCGGCCTACGAGCAGTACTTC. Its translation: CASSFLPGEPAYEQYF.

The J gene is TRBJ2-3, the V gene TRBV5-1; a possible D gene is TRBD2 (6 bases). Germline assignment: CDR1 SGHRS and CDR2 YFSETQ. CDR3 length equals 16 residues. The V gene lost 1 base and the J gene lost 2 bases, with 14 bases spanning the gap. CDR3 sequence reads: CASSLSGGGNTDTQYF. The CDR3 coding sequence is TGCGCCAGCAGCTTGTCCGGTGGAGGGAACACAGATACGCAGTATTTT.

CDR3 sequence: CASSSSPTGGQETQYF. In DNA form, the CDR3 reads TGCGCCAGCAGCTCTTCCCCGACAGGGGGGCAAGAGACCCAGTACTTC. The chain carries TRBV5-1 and TRBJ2-5, with 9 bases identical to TRBD1. The V gene's germline CDR1 is SGHRS and CDR2 YFSETQ. There are 16 residues in the CDR3. J gave up 2 bases and V 3 bases, and 8 bases lay outside the gene matches.

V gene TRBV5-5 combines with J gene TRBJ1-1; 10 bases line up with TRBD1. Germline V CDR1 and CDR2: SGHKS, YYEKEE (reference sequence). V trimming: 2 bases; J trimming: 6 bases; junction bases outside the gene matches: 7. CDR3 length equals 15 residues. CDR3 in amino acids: CASSFYGQGGSEAFF. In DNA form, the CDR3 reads TGTGCCAGCAGCTTTTACGGACAGGGGGGATCTGAAGCTTTCTTT.

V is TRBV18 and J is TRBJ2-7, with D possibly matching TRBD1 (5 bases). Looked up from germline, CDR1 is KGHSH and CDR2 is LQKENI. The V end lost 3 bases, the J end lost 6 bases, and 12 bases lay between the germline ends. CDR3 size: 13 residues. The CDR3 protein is CASSPNPQGEQYF. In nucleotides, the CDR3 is TGTGCCAGCTCACCTAACCCCCAGGGCGAGCAGTACTTC.

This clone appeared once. The CDR3 is CASSGTDRTF. As DNA, the CDR3 is TGTGCCAGCAGCGGAACAGATCGCACCTTC. This chain uses TRBV9 with TRBJ1-2; D is unresolved. V was pared by 3 bases and J by 13 bases, with 10 bases between. Germline loops: CDR1 SGDLS, CDR2 YYNGEE. The CDR3 has 10 residues.

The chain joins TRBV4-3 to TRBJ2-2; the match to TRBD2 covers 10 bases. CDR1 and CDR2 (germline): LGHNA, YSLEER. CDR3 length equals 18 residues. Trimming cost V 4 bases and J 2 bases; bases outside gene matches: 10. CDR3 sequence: CASSRHLASGSNTGELFF. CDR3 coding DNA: TGCGCCAGCAGCCGCCATTTGGCTAGCGGGAGTAACACCGGGGAGCTGTTTTTT.

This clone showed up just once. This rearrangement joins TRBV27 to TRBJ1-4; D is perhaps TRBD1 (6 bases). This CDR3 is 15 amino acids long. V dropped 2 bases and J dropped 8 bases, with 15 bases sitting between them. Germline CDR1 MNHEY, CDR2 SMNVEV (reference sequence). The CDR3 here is CASSLMGGAGEKLFF. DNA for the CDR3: TGTGCCAGCAGTTTAATGGGGGGCGCAGGAGAAAAACTGTTTTTT.

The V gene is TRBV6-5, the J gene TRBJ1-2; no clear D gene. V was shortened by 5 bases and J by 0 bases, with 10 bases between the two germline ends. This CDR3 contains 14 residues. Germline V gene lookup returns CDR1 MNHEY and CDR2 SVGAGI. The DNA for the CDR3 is TGTGCCAGCAGTACTAGGTTGTCTAACTATGGCTACACCTTC. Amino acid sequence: CASSTRLSNYGYTF.

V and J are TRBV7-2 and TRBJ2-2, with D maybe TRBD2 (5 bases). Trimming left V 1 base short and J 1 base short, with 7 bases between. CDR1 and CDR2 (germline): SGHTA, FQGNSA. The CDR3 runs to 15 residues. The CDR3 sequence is CASSLGRGNTGELFF. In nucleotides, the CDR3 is TGTGCCAGCAGCTTAGGTCGGGGGAACACCGGGGAGCTGTTTTTT. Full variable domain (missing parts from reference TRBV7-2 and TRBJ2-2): GAGVSQSPSNKVTEKGKDVELRCDPISGHTALYWYRQSLGQGLEFLIYFQGNSAPDKSGLPSDRFSAERTGGSVSTLTIQRTQQEDSAVYLCASSLGRGNTGELFFGEGSRLTVL.

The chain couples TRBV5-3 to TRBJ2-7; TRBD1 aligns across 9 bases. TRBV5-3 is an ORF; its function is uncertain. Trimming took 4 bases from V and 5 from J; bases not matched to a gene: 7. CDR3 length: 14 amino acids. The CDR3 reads CARSRGQGYHEQYF. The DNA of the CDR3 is TGTGCCAGAAGCAGGGGACAGGGCTACCACGAGCAGTACTTC.

CDR3 nucleotides: TGTGCCAGCAGCTTAGCGGTAGGGGTCGGAGCTTTCTTT. Translating gives CASSLAVGVGAFF. The chain links TRBV7-2 to TRBJ1-1, with D possibly being TRBD1 (5 bases). Germline CDR1 reads SGHTA; CDR2 reads FQGNSA. This CDR3 has 13 amino acids. V lost 0 bases to trimming and J lost 10 bases, with 12 bases between them.

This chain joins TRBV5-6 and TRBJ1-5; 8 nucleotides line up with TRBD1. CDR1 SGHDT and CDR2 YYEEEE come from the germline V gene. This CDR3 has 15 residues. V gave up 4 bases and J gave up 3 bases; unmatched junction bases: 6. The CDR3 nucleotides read TGTGCCAGCAGCCATCGGACAGGGAACAATCAGCCCCAGCATTTT. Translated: CASSHRTGNNQPQHF.

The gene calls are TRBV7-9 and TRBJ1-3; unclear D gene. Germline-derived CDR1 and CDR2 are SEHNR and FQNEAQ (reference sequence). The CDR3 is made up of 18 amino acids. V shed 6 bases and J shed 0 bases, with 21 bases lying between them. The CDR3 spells CASRVRLGEKNSGNTIYF. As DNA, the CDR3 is TGTGCCAGCAGAGTGAGACTGGGAGAGAAGAACTCTGGAAACACCATATATTTT.

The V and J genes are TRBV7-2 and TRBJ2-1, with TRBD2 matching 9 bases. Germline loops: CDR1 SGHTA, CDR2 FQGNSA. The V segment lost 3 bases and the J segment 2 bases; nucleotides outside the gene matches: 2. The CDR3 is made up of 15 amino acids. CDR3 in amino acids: CASSFAGGTYNEQFF. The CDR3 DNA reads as TGTGCCAGCAGCTTCGCGGGAGGGACCTACAATGAGCAGTTCTTC.

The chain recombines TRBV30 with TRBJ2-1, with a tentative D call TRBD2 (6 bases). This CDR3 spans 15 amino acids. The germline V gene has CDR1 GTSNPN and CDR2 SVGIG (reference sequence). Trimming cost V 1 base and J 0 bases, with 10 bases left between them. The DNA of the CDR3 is TGTGCCTGGAGTGGGGACTCAAGCTCCTACAATGAGCAGTTCTTC. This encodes CAWSGDSSSYNEQFF.

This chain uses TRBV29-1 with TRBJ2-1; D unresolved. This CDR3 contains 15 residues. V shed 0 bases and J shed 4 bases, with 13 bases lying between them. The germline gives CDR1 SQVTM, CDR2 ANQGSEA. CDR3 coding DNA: TGCAGCGTTGAAGAACCTAGAAGGCGTTACAATGAGCAGTTCTTC. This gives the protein CSVEEPRRRYNEQFF.

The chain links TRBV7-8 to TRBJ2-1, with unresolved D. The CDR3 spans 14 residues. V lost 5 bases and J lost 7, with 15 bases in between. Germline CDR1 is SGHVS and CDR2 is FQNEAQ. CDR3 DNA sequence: TGTGCCAGCAGCCCGGATCCTTTAATGAATGAGCAGTTCTTC. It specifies CASSPDPLMNEQFF.

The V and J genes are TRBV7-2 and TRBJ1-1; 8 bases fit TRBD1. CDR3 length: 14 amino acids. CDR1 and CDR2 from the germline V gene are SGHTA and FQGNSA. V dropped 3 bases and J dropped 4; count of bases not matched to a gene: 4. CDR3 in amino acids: CASSFTQGGTEAFF. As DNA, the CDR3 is TGTGCCAGCAGCTTTACACAGGGGGGCACTGAAGCTTTCTTT.

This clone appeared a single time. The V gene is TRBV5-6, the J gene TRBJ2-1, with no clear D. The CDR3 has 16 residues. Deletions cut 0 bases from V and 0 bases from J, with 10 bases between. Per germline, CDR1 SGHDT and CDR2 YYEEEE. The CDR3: CASSLAGHGSYNEQFF. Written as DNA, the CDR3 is TGTGCCAGCAGCTTGGCCGGGCATGGCTCCTACAATGAGCAGTTCTTC.

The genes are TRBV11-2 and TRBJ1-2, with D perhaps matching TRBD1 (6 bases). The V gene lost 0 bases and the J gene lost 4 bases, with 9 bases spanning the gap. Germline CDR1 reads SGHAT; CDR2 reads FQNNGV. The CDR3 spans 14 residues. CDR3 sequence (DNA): TGTGCCAGCAGCTTAGAGGCAGGGGCCTATGGCTACACCTTC. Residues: CASSLEAGAYGYTF.

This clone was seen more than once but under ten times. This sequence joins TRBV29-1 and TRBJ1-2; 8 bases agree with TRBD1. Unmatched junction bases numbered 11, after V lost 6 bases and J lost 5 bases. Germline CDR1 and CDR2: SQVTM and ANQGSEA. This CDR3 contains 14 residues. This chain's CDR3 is CSVSSDRGGYGYTF. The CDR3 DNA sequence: TGCAGCGTCTCGTCCGACAGGGGAGGTTATGGCTACACCTTC.

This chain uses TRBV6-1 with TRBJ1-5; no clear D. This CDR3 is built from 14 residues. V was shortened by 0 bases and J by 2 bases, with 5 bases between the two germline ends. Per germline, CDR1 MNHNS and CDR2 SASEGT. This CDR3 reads CASSEAWGNQPQHF. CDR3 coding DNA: TGTGCCAGCAGTGAAGCCTGGGGCAATCAGCCCCAGCATTTT.

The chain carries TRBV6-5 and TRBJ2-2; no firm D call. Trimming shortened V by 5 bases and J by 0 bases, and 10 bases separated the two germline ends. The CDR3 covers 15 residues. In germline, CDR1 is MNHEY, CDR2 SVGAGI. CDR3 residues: CASSPRVANTGELFF. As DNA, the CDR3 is TGTGCCAGCAGTCCCCGGGTCGCGAACACCGGGGAGCTGTTTTTT.

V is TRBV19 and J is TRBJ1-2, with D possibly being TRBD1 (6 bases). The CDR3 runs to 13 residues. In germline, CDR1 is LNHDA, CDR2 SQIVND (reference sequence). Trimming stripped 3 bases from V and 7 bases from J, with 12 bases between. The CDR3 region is CASSIRQEGGYTF. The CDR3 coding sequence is TGTGCCAGTAGTATCCGACAGGAGGGTGGCTACACCTTC.

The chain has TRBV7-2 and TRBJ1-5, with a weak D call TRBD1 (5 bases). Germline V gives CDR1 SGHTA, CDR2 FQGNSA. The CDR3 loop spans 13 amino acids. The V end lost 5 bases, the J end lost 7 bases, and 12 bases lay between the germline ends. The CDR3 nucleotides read TGTGCCAGCAGCCGAGCGGGGGAACAGCCCCAGCATTTT. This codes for CASSRAGEQPQHF.